Sequencing of this TCR beta chain was carried out in a study of spatial heterogeneity in lung cancer. The study, taken as a whole, reports: Counts of expanded intratumoral alpha and beta TCRs tracked tumor mutation counts.

Time point defined: sample taken at primary tumor resection. The sample holds many counts of this clonotype. The antigen is unknown. MiXCR, run by TCRdb on the 5' RACE reads, gives a single entry per CDR3 protein. The table has about 100,000 distinct CDR3 sequences, approximately 4.7% seen once. The source is a male donor with early-stage non-small cell lung cancer. The sequencing used lung tumor tissue, collected at surgery.

The CDR3 nucleotides read TGCAGCGTTGAGGACAGGGAGGTTTCTGAAGCTTTCTTT. Translation: CSVEDREVSEAFF. V gene TRBV29-1 combines with J gene TRBJ1-1, with 8 bases fitting TRBD1. V trimming: 3 bases; J trimming: 6 bases; junction bases outside the gene matches: 6. CDR3 length equals 13 residues. In germline, CDR1 is SQVTM, CDR2 ANQGSEA.